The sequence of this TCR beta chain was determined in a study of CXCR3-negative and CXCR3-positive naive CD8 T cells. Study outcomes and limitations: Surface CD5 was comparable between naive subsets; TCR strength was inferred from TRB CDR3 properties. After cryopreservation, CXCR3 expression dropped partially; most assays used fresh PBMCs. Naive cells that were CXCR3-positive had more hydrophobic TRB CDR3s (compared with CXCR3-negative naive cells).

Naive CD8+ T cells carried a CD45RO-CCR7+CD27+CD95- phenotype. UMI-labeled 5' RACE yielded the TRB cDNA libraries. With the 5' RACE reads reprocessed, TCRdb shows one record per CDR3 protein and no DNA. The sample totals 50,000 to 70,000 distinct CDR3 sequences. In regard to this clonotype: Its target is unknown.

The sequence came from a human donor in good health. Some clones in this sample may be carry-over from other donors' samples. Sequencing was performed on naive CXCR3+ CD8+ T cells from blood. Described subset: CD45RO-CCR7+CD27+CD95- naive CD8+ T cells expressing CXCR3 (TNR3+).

The CDR3 loop is CASSQGVGVYEQYF. The J gene is TRBJ2-7, the V gene TRBV4-2. This CDR3 contains 14 residues. The germline gives CDR1 LGHNA, CDR2 YNFKEQ.